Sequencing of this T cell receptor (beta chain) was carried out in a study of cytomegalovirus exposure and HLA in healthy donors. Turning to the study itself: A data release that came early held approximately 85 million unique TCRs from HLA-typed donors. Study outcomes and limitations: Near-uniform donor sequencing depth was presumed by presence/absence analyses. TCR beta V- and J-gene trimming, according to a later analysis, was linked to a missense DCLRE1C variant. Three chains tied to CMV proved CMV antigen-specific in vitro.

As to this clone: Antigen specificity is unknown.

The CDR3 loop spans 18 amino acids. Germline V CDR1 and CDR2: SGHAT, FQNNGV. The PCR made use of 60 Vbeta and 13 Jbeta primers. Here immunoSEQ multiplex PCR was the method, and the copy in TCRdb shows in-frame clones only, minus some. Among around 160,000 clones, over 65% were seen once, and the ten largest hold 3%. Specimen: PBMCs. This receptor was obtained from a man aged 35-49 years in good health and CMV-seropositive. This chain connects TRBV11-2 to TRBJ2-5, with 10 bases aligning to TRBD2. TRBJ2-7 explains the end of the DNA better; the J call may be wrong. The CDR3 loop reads CASSLGQGASGSSYEQYF. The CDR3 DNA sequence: TGTGCCAGCAGCTTAGGGCAGGGGGCTAGCGGGAGCTCCTACGAGCAGTACTTC.